A selection of T cell receptor beta chains follows, all from one sample in a study of blood T cell repertoires in COVID-19. Profiling relied on immunoSEQ multiplex PCR, and the TCRdb table lists in-frame clones only, not all of them. The sample shows 200,000 to 250,000 clones, 75% to 85% of them seen only once. The sequenced sample was peripheral blood. These receptors came from a woman aged 25-40 years with COVID-19, enrolled during active disease. The CDR3 runs from the conserved cysteine through the conserved F or W. The D gene is left open where the match is weak. Some rows mark clone size as missing; the rest say once, few, many or name a class of expanded clone.

CDR3 protein: CASSLAGGFNNEQFF
CDR3 DNA: TGTGCCAGCAGCTTAGCGGGGGGGTTCAACAATGAGCAGTTCTTC
clone size: -
J gene: TRBJ2-1
V gene: TRBV7-2
D gene: TRBD2

CDR3 protein: CASSLARTSGGPTKQYF
CDR3 DNA: TGTGCCAGCAGCTTAGCTCGGACTAGCGGGGGCCCTACGAAGCAGTACTTC
clone size: few
J gene: TRBJ2-7
V gene: TRBV7-9
D gene: TRBD2

CDR3 protein: CASSPSGLAGVGSSYEQYF
CDR3 DNA: TGTGCCAGCAGCCCCTCGGGACTAGCGGGAGTGGGTTCGAGCTACGAGCAGTACTTC
clone size: -
J gene: TRBJ2-7
V gene: TRBV7-3
D gene: TRBD2

CDR3 protein: CSVESRSGGLWWEQYF
CDR3 DNA: TGCAGCGTTGAAAGTCGGTCAGGGGGTCTTTGGTGGGAGCAGTACTTC
clone size: -
J gene: TRBJ2-7
V gene: TRBV29-1
D gene: TRBD1

CDR3 protein: CATSSVQGSSYGYTF
CDR3 DNA: TGTGCCACCAGCAGTGTACAGGGAAGTAGCTATGGCTACACCTTC
clone size: -
J gene: TRBJ1-2
V gene: TRBV15
D gene: -

CDR3 protein: CASSLGGRVYEKLFF
CDR3 DNA: TGTGCCAGCAGTTTAGGGGGGAGGGTGTACGAAAAACTGTTTTTT
clone size: -
J gene: TRBJ1-4
V gene: TRBV28
D gene: -

CDR3 protein: CASSLSSNQPQHF
CDR3 DNA: TGTGCCAGCAGCTTATCAAGCAATCAGCCCCAGCATTTT
clone size: few
J gene: TRBJ1-5
V gene: TRBV5-6
D gene: -

CDR3 protein: CASTVGLASSTDTQYF
CDR3 DNA: TGTGCCAGCACCGTGGGTCTAGCGTCTAGCACAGATACGCAGTATTTT
clone size: -
J gene: TRBJ2-3
V gene: TRBV9
D gene: -

CDR3 protein: CASSQEQGYEQYF
CDR3 DNA: TGCGCCAGCAGCCAAGAACAGGGCTACGAGCAGTACTTC
clone size: once
J gene: TRBJ2-7
V gene: TRBV4-3
D gene: -

CDR3 protein: CASSLGAGGIYGYTF
CDR3 DNA: TGTGCCAGCAGCTTGGGCGCAGGGGGAATCTATGGCTACACCTTC
clone size: -
J gene: TRBJ1-2
V gene: TRBV5-8
D gene: TRBD1

CDR3 protein: CASSPLRTAEAFF
CDR3 DNA: TGTGCCAGCAGTCCACTGCGGACAGCTGAAGCTTTCTTT
clone size: -
J gene: TRBJ1-1
V gene: TRBV12-3/TRBV12-4
D gene: -

CDR3 protein: CASSQDRGNTEAFF
CDR3 DNA: TGTGCCAGCAGCCAAGACAGGGGGAACACTGAAGCTTTCTTT
clone size: -
J gene: TRBJ1-1
V gene: TRBV6-5
D gene: TRBD1

CDR3 protein: CASSENSGYNEQFF
CDR3 DNA: TGTGCCAGCAGTGAAAACTCGGGGTACAATGAGCAGTTCTTC
clone size: once
J gene: TRBJ2-1
V gene: TRBV6-4
D gene: -

CDR3 protein: CASSLEGDRERGYTF
CDR3 DNA: TGCGCCAGCAGCTTGGAAGGGGACAGGGAGCGCGGCTACACCTTC
clone size: -
J gene: TRBJ1-2
V gene: TRBV5-1
D gene: TRBD1

CDR3 protein: CASSYLRSPDSYEQYF
CDR3 DNA: TGTGCCAGCAGTTACCTCAGGTCCCCCGACTCCTACGAGCAGTACTTC
clone size: -
J gene: TRBJ2-7
V gene: TRBV27
D gene: -

CDR3 protein: CASSPDRPSTDTQYF
CDR3 DNA: TGTGCCAGCAGCCCGGACAGACCGAGCACAGATACGCAGTATTTT
clone size: -
J gene: TRBJ2-3
V gene: TRBV7-2
D gene: -

CDR3 protein: CASSWTGVPDQPQHF
CDR3 DNA: TGTGCCAGCAGTTGGACAGGGGTACCCGATCAGCCCCAGCATTTT
clone size: many
J gene: TRBJ1-5
V gene: TRBV27
D gene: TRBD1

CDR3 protein: CASSMPGTGPRETQYF
CDR3 DNA: TGTGCCAGCAGCATGCCCGGGACAGGACCGAGGGAGACCCAGTACTTC
clone size: -
J gene: TRBJ2-5
V gene: TRBV7-9
D gene: TRBD1

CDR3 protein: CASSLREGDTQYF
CDR3 DNA: TGTGCCAGCAGTTTGAGGGAGGGGGATACGCAGTATTTT
clone size: -
J gene: TRBJ2-3
V gene: TRBV27
D gene: TRBD2

CDR3 protein: CASSLVRFGRGEYNEQFF
CDR3 DNA: TGTGCCAGCAGCTTGGTGAGATTTGGGCGGGGGGAGTACAATGAGCAGTTCTTC
clone size: -
J gene: TRBJ2-1
V gene: TRBV5-5
D gene: TRBD2

CDR3 protein: CASSRGARTEAFF
CDR3 DNA: TGTGCCAGCAGCCGGGGGGCCCGCACTGAAGCTTTCTTT
clone size: -
J gene: TRBJ1-1
V gene: TRBV6-5
D gene: -

CDR3 protein: CAIEPGQGAGTEAFF
CDR3 DNA: TGTGCCATCGAGCCGGGACAGGGGGCGGGTACTGAAGCTTTCTTT
clone size: once
J gene: TRBJ1-1
V gene: TRBV10-3
D gene: TRBD1

CDR3 protein: CASSSTSGIYYEQYF
CDR3 DNA: TGTGCCAGCAGCTCCACTAGCGGGATTTACTACGAGCAGTACTTC
clone size: -
J gene: TRBJ2-7
V gene: TRBV7-2
D gene: TRBD2

CDR3 protein: CASSLDQETQYF
CDR3 DNA: TGTGCCAGCAGCTTAGATCAGGAGACCCAGTACTTC
clone size: once
J gene: TRBJ2-5
V gene: TRBV7-6
D gene: -